Listed here are 8 T cell receptor beta chains from one sample, sequenced in a study of CD8 T cells in Susac syndrome. With random hexamers, roughly 0.45 to 1 ug RNA was reverse transcribed. TCRdb independently ran MiXCR on the immunoSEQ multiplex PCR reads; one entry per CDR3 protein. The sample shows some 18,000 distinct CDR3 sequences, approximately 96% of them seen only once. The sequenced sample consisted of CD8+ T cells from PBMCs. The receptors were gathered from a human donor in good health.

The table lists this clonotype with a count of one. The genes are TRBV3-1 and TRBJ2-1; TRBD2 matches 8 bases. CDR1 is LGHDT, CDR2 YNNKEL, per germline (reference sequence). After removal of 2 bases from V and 4 bases from J, the junction contained 4 bases not matched to a gene. There are 15 residues in the CDR3. CDR3 bases: TGTGCCAGCAGCCAACGGTTAGCGGGATACAATGAGCAGTTCTTC. This encodes CASSQRLAGYNEQFF.

The rearrangement uses TRBV5-4 and TRBJ2-5; D possibly matches TRBD1 or TRBD2 (5 bases each). V was clipped by 4 bases and J by 9 bases, with 19 bases between them. Looked up from germline, CDR1 is SGHNT and CDR2 is YYREEE (reference sequence). The CDR3 extends over 14 amino acids. The CDR3 region has the DNA TGTGCCAGCAGCCCGGGGACGGAAAAACCGGCCCAGTACTTC. As protein: CASSPGTEKPAQYF.

The chain couples TRBV29-1 to TRBJ2-2; a possible D gene is TRBD1 (6 bases). V was shortened by 4 bases and J by 3 bases, with 24 bases between the two germline ends. The CDR3 is made up of 18 amino acids. The germline V gene encodes CDR1 SQVTM and CDR2 ANQGSEA. The CDR3 sequence is CSVVKYLVYRVHTGELFF. The DNA for the CDR3 is TGCAGCGTTGTAAAATATCTCGTATACAGGGTCCACACCGGGGAGCTGTTTTTT.

This rearrangement joins TRBV19 to TRBJ2-5; D gene ambiguous. The germline V gene has CDR1 LNHDA and CDR2 SQIVND (reference sequence). The CDR3 spans 13 residues. V shed 8 bases and J shed 0 bases, with 10 bases lying between them. The CDR3 coding sequence is TGTGCCAGTCGTTTAAAGTACCAAGAGACCCAGTACTTC. Translating it yields CASRLKYQETQYF.

This chain links TRBV27 with TRBJ2-7, with a tentative D call TRBD2 (5 bases). Trimming removed 3 bases from V and 1 base from J, with 7 bases in between. Germline CDR1 is MNHEY and CDR2 is SMNVEV (reference sequence). This CDR3 comprises 13 residues. The DNA of the CDR3 is TGTGCCAGCAGTTTTGGGAGATCCTACGAGCAGTACTTC. Translation: CASSFGRSYEQYF.

CDR3 coding DNA: TGTGCCAGCAGTCATGGGTCTTGGAGCTCCTACAATGAGCAGTTCTTC. Translation gives CASSHGSWSSYNEQFF. This chain joins TRBV6-2 or TRBV6-3 and TRBJ2-1, with D uncertain. Looked up from germline, CDR1 is MNHEY and CDR2 is SVGEGT. The CDR3 is made up of 16 amino acids. The V and J ends lost 5 bases and 0 bases respectively, with 14 bases between them.

Only one count was recorded for this clonotype. V gene TRBV29-1 combines with J gene TRBJ2-7; 7 bases map to TRBD1. CDR3 size: 13 residues. The germline V gene has CDR1 SQVTM and CDR2 ANQGSEA. V dropped 5 bases and J dropped 1; count of bases not matched to a gene: 5. The CDR3 region is CSVSGGTSYEQYF. Written as DNA, the CDR3 is TGCAGCGTTTCAGGGGGAACATCCTACGAGCAGTACTTC.

J is TRBJ1-1 and V is TRBV7-9; D is unresolved. Germline CDR1 SEHNR, CDR2 FQNEAQ (reference sequence). V dropped 1 base and J dropped 3 bases, with 9 bases sitting between them. There are 14 residues in the CDR3. Here the CDR3 DNA reads TGTGCCAGCAGCTTAGAATTGCTTCACACTGAAGCTTTCTTT. Its protein product is CASSLELLHTEAFF.